This TCR beta chain comes out of a study of shared clonotypes between healthy human individuals. Overall study: Donors had three CD4 naive, three CD4 memory, two CD8 naive and one CD8 memory plate apiece. Study-wide points: Compared with clonotypes that all four donors shared, non-shared clonotypes had lower generation probabilities.

Comments on this clone: Its matching antigen is unknown.

Assay: immunoSEQ multiplex PCR; the TCRdb copy retains only in-frame clones and omits some. The sample consists of a few million clones, around 90% of them appearing once. With 3 bases removed from V and 7 bases from J, the gap between germline ends came to 12 bases. The CDR3 spans 14 residues. Germline assignment: CDR1 KGHSH and CDR2 LQKENI. Healthy HIV-negative adults without recent acute infections or vaccinations served as donors. CD4+ cells underwent separation, giving CD45RA+ naive and CD45RA-negative memory subsets. The sample consisted of naive CD4+ T cells sorted from blood. Subset noted: CD45RA+ positively selected. The chain has TRBV18 and TRBJ1-4; a weak D match, TRBD1 (6 bases). The receptor's source is a man aged 18-30 years in good health. This CDR3 reads CASSPGGGAEKLFF. As DNA, the CDR3 is TGTGCCAGCTCACCCGGAGGGGGAGCTGAAAAACTGTTTTTT.